This is a list of T cell receptor beta chains from one sample in a study of TIL therapy for anti-PD-1-resistant metastatic lung cancer. Assay: immunoSEQ multiplex PCR; the TCRdb copy retains only in-frame clones and omits some. Here the sample spans tens of thousands of clones, around 78% being singletons. The sample was blood, taken at baseline. All receptors come from a person between 25 and 80 years old with non-small cell lung cancer. Each CDR3 is given with its conserved first and last residue. D genes are given only for firm matches. A row's size may be missing; if present it is once, few, many or a size class.

d_gene,v_gene,j_gene,abundance,CDR3nt,CDR3aa
.,TRBV6-1,TRBJ2-5,.,TGTGCCAGCAGTGAGCCTCGGGACTCCTACTTC,CASSEPRDSYF
.,TRBV5-1,TRBJ2-5,.,TGCGCCAGCAGCTTCAGCCCCCAGGGTGAGACCCAGTACTTC,CASSFSPQGETQYF
.,TRBV18,TRBJ2-3,.,TGTGCCAGCTCACCTAGACTAGGAGTCACAGATACGCAGTATTTT,CASSPRLGVTDTQYF
TRBD1,TRBV28,TRBJ2-7,.,TGTGCCAGCAGTCCAATAGGACAGGGTAGGTCCTACGAGCAGTACTTC,CASSPIGQGRSYEQYF
.,TRBV5-5,TRBJ1-2,.,TGTGCCAGCAGCCCCCCCAGGGCCTATGGCTACACCTTC,CASSPPRAYGYTF
.,TRBV27,TRBJ2-3,.,TGTGCCAGCAGCTTCCTTAAGATACCGGGCCCGGGGCTAGATACGCAGTATTTT,CASSFLKIPGPGLDTQYF
.,TRBV20-1,TRBJ2-7,.,TGCAGTGCTGGGGACTCCTGGGAGCAGTACTTC,CSAGDSWEQYF
.,TRBV6-6,TRBJ1-4,.,TGTGCCAGCAGGGAAGACGGGAATGAAAAACTGTTTTTT,CASREDGNEKLFF
.,TRBV9,TRBJ2-7,.,TGTGCCAGCAGCGTAGCTACGGGGAGCAGGGGAGCCTACGAGCAGTACTTC,CASSVATGSRGAYEQYF
.,TRBV25-1,TRBJ2-1,.,TGTGCCAGCAGTGACGGCGCATCCTACAATGAGCAGTTCTTC,CASSDGASYNEQFF
TRBD2,TRBV7-2,TRBJ2-1,.,TGTGCCAGCAGCCACCGGGGGGGGCGAGGGAATGAGCAGTTCTTC,CASSHRGGRGNEQFF
.,TRBV7-9,TRBJ2-7,once,TGTGCCAGCAGCCACCCCCAAACCCGGGGGATGATTTCCTACGAGCAGTACTTC,CASSHPQTRGMISYEQYF
.,TRBV21-1,TRBJ1-5,.,TGTGCCAGCCCTCGTCGGGGGACTCGCTCATCGTCGCGGCAGCCCCAGCATTTT,CASPRRGTRSSSRQPQHF
.,TRBV5-6,TRBJ2-7,once,TGTGCCAGCAGCTTGACGGCGGGGATCTCCTACGAGCAGTACTTC,CASSLTAGISYEQYF
TRBD1,TRBV6-1,TRBJ1-2,.,TGTGCCAGCAGTGCTCCGGGACAGGGTTTCTACACCTTC,CASSAPGQGFYTF
TRBD1,TRBV5-4,TRBJ1-4,.,TGTGCCAGCAGTCGGGACAGGGGGAGTGAAAAACTGTTTTTT,CASSRDRGSEKLFF
.,TRBV7-2,TRBJ1-4,.,TGTGCCAGCAGCTTAGCGAGTAAGGGTACGGCTGAAAAACTGTTTTTT,CASSLASKGTAEKLFF
.,TRBV14,TRBJ2-5,.,TGTGCCAGCAGCCCCGCGGGCTATGGAGAGACCCAGTACTTC,CASSPAGYGETQYF
.,TRBV7-9,TRBJ2-6,.,TGTGCCAGCAGCTTAGATAGACTCACCTCTGGGGCCAACGTCCTGACTTTC,CASSLDRLTSGANVLTF
.,TRBV5-6,TRBJ1-1,.,TGTGCCAGCAGCTTGCTGAACTTTAAACAGGGCAACACTGAAGCTTTCTTT,CASSLLNFKQGNTEAFF
.,TRBV28,TRBJ1-5,.,TGTGCCAGCAGTTTTATCTCGCCGAGTTATAGCAATCAGCCCCAGCATTTT,CASSFISPSYSNQPQHF
.,TRBV10-1,TRBJ2-1,.,TGCGCCAGCACGGGGAGACAGCTTTACAATGAGCAGTTCTTC,CASTGRQLYNEQFF
.,TRBV28,TRBJ2-1,.,TGTGCCAGCTCGATTAGCGGTTCCTACAATGAGCAGTTCTTC,CASSISGSYNEQFF
.,TRBV7-8,TRBJ1-1,.,TGTGCCAGCAGCGGGTTTGGGGGGTTTGCGGCTTTCTTT,CASSGFGGFAAFF
TRBD2,TRBV2,TRBJ2-3,.,TGTGCCAGCGGCCCGACTAGCGACATCACAGATACGCAGTATTTT,CASGPTSDITDTQYF
.,TRBV5-6,TRBJ1-5,.,TGTGCCAGCAGCTTGTATGGGACGGGGTCGGGTCAGCCCCAGCATTTT,CASSLYGTGSGQPQHF
.,TRBV11-2,TRBJ2-4,.,TGTGCCAGCAGCTTAGACAGGGCGATAAACATTCAGTACTTC,CASSLDRAINIQYF
.,TRBV7-2,TRBJ2-2,.,TGTGCCAGCAGCTTAGTCGGGGGACCCGGGGAGCTGTTTTTT,CASSLVGGPGELFF
TRBD1,TRBV6-5,TRBJ2-7,.,TGTGCCAGCACTCTCAAGGGGACAGGGGGCTACGAGCAGTACTTC,CASTLKGTGGYEQYF
.,TRBV7-2,TRBJ1-6,.,TGTGCCAGCAGCTCATCCTTACAGGGTTATCGGGGGTCACCCCTCCACTTT,CASSSSLQGYRGSPLHF
.,TRBV4-1,TRBJ1-3,once,TGCGCCAGCAGCTTCGTGGGGGGCAGGGGAAACACCATATATTTT,CASSFVGGRGNTIYF
.,TRBV29-1,TRBJ2-6,.,TGCAGCGTTGGGGGGGCAGGGGTAATCTCTGGGGCCAACGTCCTGACTTTC,CSVGGAGVISGANVLTF